This TCR beta chain appears in the sequencing data of a study of neurological immune-mediated disorders. This clonotype has only a few counts. TCRdb re-called the 5' RACE reads with MiXCR, one entry per CDR3 protein. This table holds around 69,000 distinct CDR3 sequences, 4.5% to 5.5% found once. Between the trimmed V and J ends, which lost 4 bases and 4 bases, there was a span of 13 bases. CDR3 length: 14 residues. From germline, CDR1 is LGHNA and CDR2 YNFKEQ. The clonotype comes from a man aged 25-40 years with multiple sclerosis. The chain has TRBV4-2 and TRBJ1-1, with unresolved D. Input material: PBMCs. Here the CDR3 reads CASSLDRGGTEAFF. In DNA form, the CDR3 reads TGTGCCAGCAGCCTCGACCGAGGAGGCACTGAAGCTTTCTTT.